This TCR beta chain originates from a study of T cells in Graves' hyperthyroidism and ophthalmopathy. In its sample, this clonotype was seen many times. Its cognate antigen is unknown. Patients were excluded for uncontrolled infection, other autoimmune disease, pregnancy or lactation. Clinicians diagnosed patients from clinical symptoms, serum thyroxine and TRAb, thyroid ultrasound and orbital computed tomography. From RNA transcripts, TCR beta CDR3 regions were amplified. TCR CDR3 underwent first-round RT-PCR with the HTBI primer set. TCRdb itself ran the multiplex PCR reads through MiXCR, one entry per CDR3 protein. Among 250,000 to 300,000 distinct CDR3 sequences listed, roughly 18% were seen once. The study's findings and limits: Blood also carried most thyroid clonotypes expanded above 0.001.

Germline V lookup: CDR1 LGHDT, CDR2 YNNKEL (reference sequence). CDR3 length equals 14 residues. Trimming removed 1 base at V and 6 bases at J, with 13 bases between. This sequence was found in a middle-aged man with Graves' ophthalmopathy. The material sequenced was blood. V and J are TRBV3-1 and TRBJ2-7; no firm D call. This CDR3 reads CASSQGSFAAEQYF. The CDR3, as DNA: TGTGCCAGCAGCCAAGGAAGCTTCGCGGCCGAGCAGTACTTC.